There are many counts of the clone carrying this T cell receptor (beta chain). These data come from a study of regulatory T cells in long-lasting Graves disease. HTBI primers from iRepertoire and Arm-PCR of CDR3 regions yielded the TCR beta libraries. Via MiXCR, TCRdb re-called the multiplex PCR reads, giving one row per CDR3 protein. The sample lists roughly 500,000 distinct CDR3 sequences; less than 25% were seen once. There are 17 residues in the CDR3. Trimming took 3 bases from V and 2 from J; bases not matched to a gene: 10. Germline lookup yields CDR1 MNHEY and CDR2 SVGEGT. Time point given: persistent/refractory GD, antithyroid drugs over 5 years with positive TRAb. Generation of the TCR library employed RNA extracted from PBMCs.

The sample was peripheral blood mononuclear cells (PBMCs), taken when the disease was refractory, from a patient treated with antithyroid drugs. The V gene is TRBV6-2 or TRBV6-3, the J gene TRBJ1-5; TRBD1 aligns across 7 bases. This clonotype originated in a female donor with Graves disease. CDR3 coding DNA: TGTGCCAGCAGTTATTCCCGGACAGGCGGCGGCAATCAGCCCCAGCATTTT. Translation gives CASSYSRTGGGNQPQHF.